Listed below are T cell receptor beta chains from one sample, sequenced in a study of blood T cell repertoires in COVID-19. Using immunoSEQ multiplex PCR, the repertoire was profiled, and TCRdb retains in-frame clones only, with some absent. The data hold nearly 200,000 clones, with roughly nine tenths observed a single time. The sequenced material came from peripheral blood. These receptor sequences come from a woman in her 70s with acute or convalescent COVID-19. CDR3s include the opening cysteine and the closing phenylalanine or tryptophan. Each record gives: D gene, V gene, J gene, clone size, CDR3 length, CDR3 DNA, CDR3 protein. A D gene is named only where the DNA matches it firmly. Rows give clone size only sometimes, using once, few, many, or a class for an expanded clone.

D gene: TRBD2
V gene: TRBV28
J gene: TRBJ2-1
clone size: -
CDR3 length: 18
CDR3 DNA: TGTGCCAGCCCCGGGGTTGGGTTGACTAGCGGGCTTCCCAATGAGCAGTTCTTC
CDR3 protein: CASPGVGLTSGLPNEQFF

D gene: -
V gene: TRBV6-5
J gene: TRBJ2-7
clone size: -
CDR3 length: 15
CDR3 DNA: TGTGCCAGCAGTTACCGTGGTGACTCCTACTACGAGCAGTACTTC
CDR3 protein: CASSYRGDSYYEQYF

D gene: TRBD1
V gene: TRBV2
J gene: TRBJ2-7
clone size: -
CDR3 length: 16
CDR3 DNA: TGTGCCAGCAGTGGAACTCTCCGGGACAGGGGCTACGAGCAGTACTTC
CDR3 protein: CASSGTLRDRGYEQYF

D gene: -
V gene: TRBV11-3
J gene: TRBJ2-3
clone size: few
CDR3 length: 16
CDR3 DNA: TGTGCCAGCAGCCCCCGGTCCGCAGAGGGCACAGATACGCAGTATTTT
CDR3 protein: CASSPRSAEGTDTQYF

D gene: TRBD1
V gene: TRBV24-1
J gene: TRBJ2-1
clone size: -
CDR3 length: 16
CDR3 DNA: TGTGCCACCAGTGATCGAGGACAGGGCCCCTACAATGAGCAGTTCTTC
CDR3 protein: CATSDRGQGPYNEQFF

D gene: TRBD1
V gene: TRBV7-9
J gene: TRBJ2-7
clone size: few
CDR3 length: 12
CDR3 DNA: TGTGCCAGCAGCTCGACAGGGTACGAGCAGTACTTC
CDR3 protein: CASSSTGYEQYF

D gene: -
V gene: TRBV6-6
J gene: TRBJ2-7
clone size: few
CDR3 length: 16
CDR3 DNA: TGTGCCAGCTCCCGGACTATGACAGGGCGTACCTACGAGCAGTACTTC
CDR3 protein: CASSRTMTGRTYEQYF

D gene: -
V gene: TRBV28
J gene: TRBJ1-5
clone size: -
CDR3 length: 13
CDR3 DNA: TGTGCCAGCAGGACGGACAGAAATCAGCCCCAGCATTTT
CDR3 protein: CASRTDRNQPQHF

D gene: TRBD2
V gene: TRBV10-3
J gene: TRBJ2-1
clone size: -
CDR3 length: 16
CDR3 DNA: TGTGCCATCAGTCGCTATGACAGCGGGAGTGACAATGAGCAGTTCTTC
CDR3 protein: CAISRYDSGSDNEQFF

D gene: TRBD1
V gene: TRBV6-4
J gene: TRBJ2-2
clone size: -
CDR3 length: 13
CDR3 DNA: TGTGCCAGTAGACAGGGGAACACCGGGGAGCTGTTTTTT
CDR3 protein: CASRQGNTGELFF

D gene: -
V gene: TRBV19
J gene: TRBJ1-5
clone size: -
CDR3 length: 14
CDR3 DNA: TGTGCCAGTAGTATAGACGGGGTAAATCAGCCCCAGCATTTT
CDR3 protein: CASSIDGVNQPQHF

D gene: TRBD1
V gene: TRBV19
J gene: TRBJ1-1
clone size: -
CDR3 length: 15
CDR3 DNA: TGTGCCAGTAGTGTCCAGGGGGCCTTTGGCACTGAAGCTTTCTTT
CDR3 protein: CASSVQGAFGTEAFF

D gene: TRBD1
V gene: TRBV9
J gene: TRBJ1-1
clone size: -
CDR3 length: 15
CDR3 DNA: TGTGCCAGCAGGGGTAGGGACAGTTTGAACACTGAAGCTTTCTTT
CDR3 protein: CASRGRDSLNTEAFF

D gene: -
V gene: TRBV3-1/TRBV3-2
J gene: TRBJ1-1
clone size: once
CDR3 length: 12
CDR3 DNA: TGTGCCAGCAGCCGGGGTCCGGCGGGAGCTTTCTTT
CDR3 protein: CASSRGPAGAFF

D gene: -
V gene: TRBV7-8
J gene: TRBJ2-5
clone size: -
CDR3 length: 13
CDR3 DNA: TGTGCCAGCAGCCCTGGACAGCAAGAGACCCAGTACTTC
CDR3 protein: CASSPGQQETQYF

D gene: TRBD2
V gene: TRBV5-4
J gene: TRBJ2-1
clone size: -
CDR3 length: 15
CDR3 DNA: TGTGCCAGTGCCCCAACTAGCGGCTCCTACAATGAGCAGTTCTTC
CDR3 protein: CASAPTSGSYNEQFF

D gene: -
V gene: TRBV6-5
J gene: TRBJ1-1
clone size: -
CDR3 length: 14
CDR3 DNA: TGTGCCAGCAGTTACACAGGACGGAACACTGAAGCTTTCTTT
CDR3 protein: CASSYTGRNTEAFF

D gene: -
V gene: TRBV15
J gene: TRBJ1-4
clone size: -
CDR3 length: 15
CDR3 DNA: TGTGCCACCACACGGGTAGGAGGATTAAACGAAAAACTGTTTTTT
CDR3 protein: CATTRVGGLNEKLFF

D gene: -
V gene: TRBV7-8
J gene: TRBJ1-5
clone size: -
CDR3 length: 13
CDR3 DNA: TGTGCCAGCAGCTTAGTTAGAGATCAGCCCCAGCATTTT
CDR3 protein: CASSLVRDQPQHF

D gene: -
V gene: TRBV7-8
J gene: TRBJ2-2
clone size: -
CDR3 length: 15
CDR3 DNA: TGTGCCGACCGGACAGGAGGGGGTTACACCGGGGAGCTGTTTTTT
CDR3 protein: CADRTGGGYTGELFF

D gene: TRBD2
V gene: TRBV5-1
J gene: TRBJ2-3
clone size: -
CDR3 length: 18
CDR3 DNA: TGCGCCAGCAGCTCCTCCGGGGCGGGAGTTTTATTCACAGATACGCAGTATTTT
CDR3 protein: CASSSSGAGVLFTDTQYF

D gene: -
V gene: TRBV2
J gene: TRBJ1-1
clone size: -
CDR3 length: 14
CDR3 DNA: TGTGCCAGCAGTGTTTTACAGCAGAACACTGAAGCTTTCTTT
CDR3 protein: CASSVLQQNTEAFF

D gene: TRBD1
V gene: TRBV7-3
J gene: TRBJ1-2
clone size: once
CDR3 length: 13
CDR3 DNA: TGTGCCAGCAGCTTAGGGCAGGGGGACGGCTACACCTTC
CDR3 protein: CASSLGQGDGYTF

D gene: TRBD1
V gene: TRBV24-1
J gene: TRBJ2-3
clone size: -
CDR3 length: 14
CDR3 DNA: TGTGCCACCTCCCCGGGACAGGGAATAGATACGCAGTATTTT
CDR3 protein: CATSPGQGIDTQYF

D gene: -
V gene: TRBV19
J gene: TRBJ2-1
clone size: -
CDR3 length: 15
CDR3 DNA: TGTGCCAGTAGTTATCCTCAACGGGGTAGCGATGAGCAGTTCTTC
CDR3 protein: CASSYPQRGSDEQFF

D gene: TRBD1
V gene: TRBV18
J gene: TRBJ1-5
clone size: -
CDR3 length: 14
CDR3 DNA: TGTGCCAGCTCACATGGACAGGTTAATCAGCCCCAGCATTTT
CDR3 protein: CASSHGQVNQPQHF

D gene: TRBD1
V gene: TRBV5-1
J gene: TRBJ1-1
clone size: few
CDR3 length: 15
CDR3 DNA: TGCGCCAGCAGCACCGGACAGGCTGGGAACACTGAAGCTTTCTTT
CDR3 protein: CASSTGQAGNTEAFF